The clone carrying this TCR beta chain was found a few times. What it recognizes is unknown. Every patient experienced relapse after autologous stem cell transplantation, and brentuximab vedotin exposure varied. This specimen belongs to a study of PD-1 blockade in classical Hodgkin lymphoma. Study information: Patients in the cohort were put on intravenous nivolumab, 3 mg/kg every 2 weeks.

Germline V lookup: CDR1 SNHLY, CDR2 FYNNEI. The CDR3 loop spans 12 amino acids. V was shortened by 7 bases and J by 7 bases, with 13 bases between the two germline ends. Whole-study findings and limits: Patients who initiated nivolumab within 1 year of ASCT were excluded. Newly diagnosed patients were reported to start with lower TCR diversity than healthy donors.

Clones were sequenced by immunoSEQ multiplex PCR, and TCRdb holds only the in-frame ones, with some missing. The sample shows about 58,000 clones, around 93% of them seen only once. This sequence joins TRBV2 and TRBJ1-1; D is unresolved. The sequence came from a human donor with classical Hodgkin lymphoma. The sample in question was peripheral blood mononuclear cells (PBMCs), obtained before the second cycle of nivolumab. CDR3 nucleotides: TGTGCCAGCACGCCGACTGGAGGTGAAGCTTTCTTT. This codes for CASTPTGGEAFF.